This passage covers 11 T cell receptor beta chains from one sample sequenced in a study of CD8 T cells in Susac syndrome. An input of roughly 0.5 to 1 ug of RNA was subjected to reverse transcription using random hexamers. MiXCR was run by TCRdb on the immunoSEQ multiplex PCR reads, yielding one entry per CDR3 protein. Among approximately 120,000 distinct CDR3 sequences, about 93% were seen once, and the ten largest hold around 0.2%. The sample taken for sequencing was CD8+ T cells from PBMCs. These receptors originate from a human donor with Susac syndrome.

The CDR3 DNA is TGCAGTGCACCCGGGACTAGCGGAGAGCAGTTCTTC. It yields the protein CSAPGTSGEQFF. The rearrangement uses TRBV20-1 and TRBJ2-1; TRBD2 matches 11 bases. The CDR3 spans 12 residues. Germline CDR1 and CDR2: DFQATT and SNEGSKA (reference sequence). J was trimmed by 10 bases and V by 6 bases; bases with no gene match: 5.

This chain uses TRBV6-2 or TRBV6-3 with TRBJ2-7; TRBD2 matches 11 bases. CDR1 is MNHEY, CDR2 SVGEGT, per germline. V trimming: 6 bases; J trimming: 6 bases; junction bases outside the gene matches: 10. The CDR3 extends over 15 amino acids. Here the CDR3 DNA reads TGTGCCAGCAGACTGGGACTAGCGGATGTAGGCGAGCAGTACTTC. It yields the protein CASRLGLADVGEQYF.

The chain uses TRBV30 and TRBJ1-5; D is unresolved. This CDR3 is built from 14 residues. V was shortened by 2 bases and J by 0 bases, with 8 bases between the two germline ends. Germline V gene data show CDR1 as GTSNPN and CDR2 as SVGIG (reference sequence). This chain's CDR3 is CAWSRPDSNQPQHF. The CDR3 coding sequence is TGTGCCTGGAGTCGACCAGATAGCAATCAGCCCCAGCATTTT.

The rearrangement joins TRBV14 to TRBJ1-6; a possible D gene is TRBD1 (6 bases). CDR3 length: 15 residues. V was pared by 5 bases and J by 6 bases, with 14 bases between. Germline V CDR1 and CDR2: SGHDN, FVKESK. The CDR3 reads CASSTKDSFNSPLHF. The CDR3, as DNA: TGTGCCAGCAGCACTAAGGACAGTTTTAATTCACCCCTCCACTTT.

The V and J genes are TRBV5-1 and TRBJ2-1; 13 bases fit TRBD2. This CDR3 has 15 amino acids. Germline V gene sequence: CDR1 SGHRS, CDR2 YFSETQ. V shed 4 bases, J shed 7 bases, and the junction held 5 bases outside the gene matches. CDR3 nucleotides: TGCGCCAGCAGCACGGGACTAGCGGGATGGAATGAGCAGTTCTTC. Amino acids: CASSTGLAGWNEQFF.

The genes are TRBV4-3 and TRBJ2-7; TRBD1 agrees at 8 bases. The CDR3 sequence is 16 residues long. Germline CDR1 reads LGHNA; CDR2 reads YSLEER. Unmatched junction bases numbered 7, after V lost 0 bases and J lost 3 bases. CDR3 region: CASSQEGQGVLYEQYF. The CDR3 DNA sequence: TGCGCCAGCAGCCAAGAAGGACAGGGAGTTCTCTACGAGCAGTACTTC.

The genes are TRBV12-3 or TRBV12-4 and TRBJ2-3; 11 bases are a match to TRBD2. Trimming removed 4 bases from V and 4 bases from J; junction bases left unmatched: 10. The CDR3 runs to 17 residues. The CDR3 here is CASSSHTLAGGPDTQYF. DNA for the CDR3: TGTGCCAGCAGTTCCCATACTTTAGCGGGGGGGCCAGATACGCAGTATTTT.

V usage is TRBV30 and J usage is TRBJ2-2; D remains unclear. In germline, CDR1 is GTSNPN, CDR2 SVGIG (reference sequence). This CDR3 has 14 residues. V shed 0 bases and J shed 6 bases, with 11 bases lying between them. The CDR3 nucleotides read TGTGCCTGGAGTGTACGTCCGGACCCCGGGGAGCTGTTTTTT. Translating it yields CAWSVRPDPGELFF.

The chain uses TRBV11-2 and TRBJ2-1; the D gene is possibly TRBD1 (7 bases). The CDR3 consists of 15 residues. Germline V gene sequence: CDR1 SGHAT, CDR2 FQNNGV. Trimming cost V 5 bases and J 6 bases, with 17 bases left between them. CDR3 sequence (DNA): TGTGCCAGCAGCCAGGGGGGCTTTCCGCGCAATGAGCAGTTCTTC. This encodes CASSQGGFPRNEQFF.

The J gene is TRBJ2-5, the V gene TRBV7-9; D perhaps matches TRBD2 (5 bases). This CDR3 contains 16 residues. V was clipped by 0 bases and J by 7 bases, with 18 bases between them. The germline CDR1 and CDR2 sequences are SEHNR and FQNEAQ (reference sequence). This CDR3 reads CASSLAVPLVEGTQYF. The CDR3 region has the DNA TGTGCCAGCAGCTTAGCAGTACCACTAGTGGAAGGGACCCAGTACTTC.

This chain uses TRBV18 with TRBJ2-3; D may be TRBD1 (5 bases). V was clipped by 5 bases and J by 3 bases, with 24 bases between them. The CDR3 consists of 18 residues. The germline V gene encodes CDR1 KGHSH and CDR2 LQKENI. DNA for the CDR3: TGTGCCAGCTCAACTACTCATACCGGGCCCAAGGGGACAGATACGCAGTATTTT. Protein sequence: CASSTTHTGPKGTDTQYF.